Shown below are 3 T cell receptor beta chains from a single sample sequenced in a study of cytomegalovirus exposure and HLA in healthy donors. Vbeta (60) and Jbeta (13) primers were used in the PCR. Profiling relied on immunoSEQ multiplex PCR, and the TCRdb table lists in-frame clones only, not all of them. The sample lists about 160,000 clones, around three quarters occurring once. The source material was PBMCs. The receptors derive from a young man in good health and CMV-seropositive.

The CDR3 here is CASSGQGNMNTEAFF. The CDR3 DNA reads TGTGCCAGCAGCGGACAGGGAAATATGAACACTGAAGCTTTCTTT. The chain combines TRBV2 with TRBJ1-1; TRBD1 agrees at 8 bases. V dropped 6 bases and J dropped 0; count of bases not matched to a gene: 6. CDR1 and CDR2 from the germline V gene are SNHLY and FYNNEI. This CDR3 is built from 15 residues.

CDR3 sequence: CASSARTGFHEQFF. CDR3 DNA: TGTGCCAGCAGTGCAAGGACAGGGTTCCATGAGCAGTTCTTC. V and J are TRBV2 and TRBJ2-1; 8 bases fit TRBD1. CDR3 length equals 14 residues. CDR1 is SNHLY, CDR2 FYNNEI, per germline. The trim removed 4 bases at V and 8 bases at J, leaving 7 bases unmatched.

The chain joins TRBV5-6 to TRBJ2-2, with D perhaps matching TRBD2 (5 bases). The CDR3 spans 14 residues. V lost 0 bases and J lost 6, with 9 bases in between. Germline V CDR1 and CDR2: SGHDT, YYEEEE. CDR3 region: CASSLERVAGELFF. CDR3 bases: TGTGCCAGCAGCTTGGAGAGGGTTGCCGGGGAGCTGTTTTTT.